A single sample gave rise to the 17 T cell receptor beta chains below, sequenced in a study of blood T cell repertoires in COVID-19. The repertoire was sequenced with immunoSEQ multiplex PCR; TCRdb's copy has only in-frame clones and lacks some. The table has approximately 150,000 clones, around 85% seen once. The sample consisted of peripheral blood. Receptors originate from a human donor in a cohort sampled during active COVID-19.

V gene TRBV5-1 combines with J gene TRBJ2-3; 8 positions match TRBD1. The J segment lost 4 bases and the V segment lost 1 base, leaving 5 bases of the junction unmatched. Germline CDR1 reads SGHRS; CDR2 reads YFSETQ. CDR3 size: 15 residues. CDR3 coding DNA: TGCGCCAGCAGCTTGTTCCAGGGGGCGTCAGATACGCAGTATTTT. Encoded protein: CASSLFQGASDTQYF.

The gene calls are TRBV27 and TRBJ2-7; 7 bases fit TRBD2. The CDR3 is 16 residues long. Germline V gene data show CDR1 as MNHEY and CDR2 as SMNVEV (reference sequence). V lost 0 bases and J lost 3; bases outside the gene matches: 8. CDR3 nucleotide sequence: TGTGCCAGCAGTTTATCCGCGGGGACTATTAGCTACGAGCAGTACTTC. It encodes CASSLSAGTISYEQYF.

The chain is built from TRBV7-8 and TRBJ1-1; no reliable D call. The CDR3 consists of 15 residues. V lost 1 base and J lost 5, with 14 bases in between. Germline V lookup: CDR1 SGHVS, CDR2 FQNEAQ. This chain's CDR3 is CASSLVVGSDTEAFF. Here the CDR3 DNA reads TGTGCCAGCAGCTTAGTAGTGGGCTCGGATACTGAAGCTTTCTTT. Combining the CDR3 with reference TRBV7-8 and TRBJ1-1 gives the whole variable domain GAGVSQSPRYKVAKRGQDVALRCDPISGHVSLFWYQQALGQGPEFLTYFQNEAQLDKSGLPSDRFFAERPEGSVSTLKIQRTQQEDSAVYLCASSLVVGSDTEAFFGQGTRLTVV.

The table lists this clone with a count of one. The chain couples TRBV5-8 to TRBJ1-4; D gene unclear. The CDR3 length is 15 residues. The germline V gene has CDR1 SGHTS and CDR2 YDEGEE. V lost 1 base to trimming and J lost 8 bases, with 15 bases between them. The DNA for the CDR3 is TGTGCCAGCAGCTTGAGGAGTCTCTATCCGGAAAAACTGTTTTTT. This translates into CASSLRSLYPEKLFF. Together with reference TRBV5-8 and TRBJ1-4, the CDR3 gives the full variable domain: EAGVTQSPTHLIKTRGQQATLRCSPISGHTSVYWYQQALGLGLQFLLWYDEGEERNRGNFPPRFSGRQFPNYSSELNVNALELEDSALYLCASSLRSLYPEKLFFGSGTQLSVL.

The chain is built from TRBV11-2 and TRBJ1-1; no definite D call. The CDR3 spans 15 residues. Germline values: CDR1 SGHAT, CDR2 FQNNGV. Trimming shortened V by 1 base and J by 4 bases, and 13 bases separated the two germline ends. DNA for the CDR3: TGTGCCAGCAGCTTAGGGAGGAAACCGGTCACTGAAGCTTTCTTT. Encoded protein: CASSLGRKPVTEAFF.

The chain links TRBV3-1 (or the pseudogene TRBV3-2) to TRBJ2-1, with D possibly being TRBD2 (5 bases). The CDR3 runs to 14 residues. The germline V gene has CDR1 LGHDT and CDR2 YNNKEL (reference sequence). Trimming took off 1 base at V and 6 bases at J, with 10 bases between the two ends. DNA for the CDR3: TGTGCCAGCAGCCAAGCGGGATCATCCAATGAGCAGTTCTTC. Protein: CASSQAGSSNEQFF.

The genes are TRBV19 and TRBJ2-5, with 8 positions matching TRBD1. The germline V gene has CDR1 LNHDA and CDR2 SQIVND (reference sequence). This CDR3 is 15 amino acids long. J gave up 4 bases and V 6 bases, and 10 bases lay outside the gene matches. The CDR3 sequence: CASSNQQGVTETQYF. The CDR3 nucleotides read TGTGCCAGTAGCAACCAACAGGGGGTTACAGAGACCCAGTACTTC.

CDR3 sequence: CASSQERPGDEQYF. The CDR3 nucleotides read TGCGCCAGCAGCCAAGAACGGCCCGGGGACGAGCAGTACTTC. The chain joins TRBV4-1 to TRBJ2-7; a possible D gene is TRBD2 (5 bases). The CDR3 is 14 amino acids. V lost 0 bases, J lost 5 bases, and 11 bases lay in between. Germline V gene data show CDR1 as MGHRA and CDR2 as YSYEKL.

The rearrangement links TRBV19 to TRBJ2-2, with D possibly being TRBD2 (7 bases). This CDR3 is 15 amino acids long. Deletions cut 4 bases from V and 1 base from J, with 10 bases between. Looked up from germline, CDR1 is LNHDA and CDR2 is SQIVND (reference sequence). The CDR3 sequence is CASSKAGQNTGELFF. DNA of the CDR3: TGTGCCAGTAGTAAAGCGGGACAGAACACCGGGGAGCTGTTTTTT.

V gene TRBV2 combines with J gene TRBJ2-2; possibly TRBD1 for D (6 bases). Germline V gives CDR1 SNHLY, CDR2 FYNNEI. The CDR3 totals 15 residues. Trimming left V 5 bases short and J 2 bases short, with 12 bases between. CDR3 sequence reads: CASSKYRANTGELFF. The CDR3 DNA follows: TGTGCCAGCAGTAAATACAGGGCTAACACCGGGGAGCTGTTTTTT. The full variable domain, completed using reference TRBV2 and TRBJ2-2, is EPEVTQTPSHQVTQMGQEVILRCVPISNHLYFYWYRQILGQKVEFLVSFYNNEISEKSEIFDDQFSVERPDGSNFTLKIRSTKLEDSAMYFCASSKYRANTGELFFGEGSRLTVL.

The chain has TRBV5-1 and TRBJ2-7; no definite D call. CDR3 length: 14 amino acids. Germline V lookup: CDR1 SGHRS, CDR2 YFSETQ. V lost 0 bases, J lost 2 bases, and 9 bases lay in between. CDR3 sequence: CASSLDHSAYEQYF. In DNA, the CDR3 is TGCGCCAGCAGCTTGGATCACAGTGCCTACGAGCAGTACTTC.

This chain joins TRBV5-1 and TRBJ2-3, with 11 bases identical to TRBD2. J gave up 11 bases and V 1 base, and 9 bases lay outside the gene matches. Germline assignment: CDR1 SGHRS and CDR2 YFSETQ. CDR3 length: 15 residues. Here the CDR3 DNA reads TGCGCCAGCAGCTTGACGACTAGCGGGATGAGTTGGCAGTATTTT. Protein product: CASSLTTSGMSWQYF.

V usage is TRBV5-1 and J usage is TRBJ1-6; TRBD1 aligns across 12 bases. V trimming: 1 base; J trimming: 10 bases; junction bases outside the gene matches: 12. Germline V gene lookup returns CDR1 SGHRS and CDR2 YFSETQ. This CDR3 contains 18 residues. CDR3 in DNA: TGCGCCAGCAGCTTGAGTGGGACAGGGGGCGGAGGTGGATCACCCCTCCACTTT. This codes for CASSLSGTGGGGGSPLHF.

This chain joins TRBV10-3 and TRBJ2-1, with 10 positions matching TRBD2. The V segment lost 0 bases and the J segment 7 bases; nucleotides outside the gene matches: 9. Germline V gives CDR1 ENHRY, CDR2 SYGVKD. This CDR3 spans 17 amino acids. The CDR3 region is CAISESPLSGRANEQFF. In nucleotides, the CDR3 is TGTGCCATCAGTGAGTCGCCCCTGAGCGGGAGGGCAAATGAGCAGTTCTTC.

This clone was observed a single time. V gene TRBV6-5 combines with J gene TRBJ1-2, with a weak D call TRBD1 (6 bases). The CDR3 length is 15 residues. Trimming left V 6 bases short and J 4 bases short, with 18 bases between. Germline lookup yields CDR1 MNHEY and CDR2 SVGAGI. CDR3 amino acids: CASSHLLGGGYGYTF. The CDR3 DNA is TGTGCCAGCAGCCACCTGCTTGGGGGCGGCTATGGCTACACCTTC.

This clone was observed a handful of times. The rearrangement joins TRBV19 to TRBJ1-1; TRBD1 aligns across 8 bases. V was clipped by 3 bases and J by 2 bases; unmatched bases: 8. The CDR3 spans 16 residues. The germline V gene has CDR1 LNHDA and CDR2 SQIVND (reference sequence). CDR3: CASSIPRGLGNTEAFF. In nucleotides, the CDR3 is TGTGCCAGTAGTATCCCCAGGGGGCTGGGAAACACTGAAGCTTTCTTT.

This chain links TRBV28 with TRBJ1-2, with TRBD1 as a possible D gene (5 bases). Trimming stripped 6 bases from V and 0 bases from J, with 8 bases between. The CDR3 runs 13 residues. Looked up from germline, CDR1 is MDHEN and CDR2 is SYDVKM. The CDR3 spells CASSQTANYGYTF. The CDR3 DNA follows: TGTGCCAGCAGCCAGACAGCTAACTATGGCTACACCTTC.